This T cell receptor beta chain appears in the sequencing data of a study of T cells in Graves' hyperthyroidism and ophthalmopathy. Trimming removed 5 bases at V and 7 bases at J, with 14 bases between. This CDR3 has 13 residues. The germline V gene has CDR1 DFQATT and CDR2 SNEGSKA (reference sequence). Amplification targeted TCR beta CDR3 regions from RNA transcripts. The TCR CDR3 was amplified in a first-round RT-PCR using the HTBI primer set. TCRdb analysed the multiplex PCR reads with MiXCR anew, one entry per CDR3 protein. The sample has roughly 640,000 distinct CDR3 sequences; approximately 15% are singletons. On this clonotype itself: As yet, its antigen is unknown.

Study-level findings and limits: Expanded thyroid clonotypes (above 0.001) were mostly also found in blood.

Ophthalmopathy patients showed a Clinical Activity Score of at least 3, NOSPECS grade of at least 4 and duration under 3 months. Exclusion followed for patients with uncontrolled infection, other autoimmune disease, pregnancy or lactation. The clonotype comes from a woman between 40 and 55 years old with Graves' ophthalmopathy. Source material: blood. The chain links TRBV20-1 to TRBJ2-2; a weak D match, TRBD2 (5 bases). CDR3 residues: CSASEGSNGELFF. The CDR3 coding sequence is TGCAGTGCTTCAGAGGGAAGTAACGGGGAGCTGTTTTTT.